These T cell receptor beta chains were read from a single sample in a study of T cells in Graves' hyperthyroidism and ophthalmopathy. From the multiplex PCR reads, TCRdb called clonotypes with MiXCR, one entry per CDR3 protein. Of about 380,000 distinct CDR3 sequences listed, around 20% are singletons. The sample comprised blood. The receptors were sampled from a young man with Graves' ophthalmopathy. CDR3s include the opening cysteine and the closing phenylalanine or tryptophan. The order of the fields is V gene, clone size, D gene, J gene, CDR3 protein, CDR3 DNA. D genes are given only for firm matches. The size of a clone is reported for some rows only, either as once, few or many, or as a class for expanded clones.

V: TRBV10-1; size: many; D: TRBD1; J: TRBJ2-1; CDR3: CASSETQTGNRYNEQFF; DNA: TGCGCCAGCAGTGAGACTCAGACAGGGAACAGATACAATGAGCAGTTCTTC
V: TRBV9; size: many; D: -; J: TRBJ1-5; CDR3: CASSGGGGNQPQHF; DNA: TGTGCCAGCAGCGGAGGGGGTGGCAATCAGCCCCAGCATTTT
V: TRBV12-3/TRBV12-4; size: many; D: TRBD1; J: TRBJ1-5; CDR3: CASSKLGGSNQPQHF; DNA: TGTGCCAGCAGCAAGCTAGGGGGCAGCAATCAGCCCCAGCATTTT
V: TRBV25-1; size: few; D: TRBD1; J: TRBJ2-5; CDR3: CASSERRTGRETQYF; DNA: TGTGCCAGCAGTGAAAGAAGGACAGGCCGGGAGACCCAGTACTTC
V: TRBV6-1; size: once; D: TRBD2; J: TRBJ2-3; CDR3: CASRLSGGPDTQYF; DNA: TGTGCCAGCAGACTTAGCGGGGGACCCGATACGCAGTATTTT
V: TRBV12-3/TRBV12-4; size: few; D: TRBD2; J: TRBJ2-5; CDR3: CASSSRTSGGIETQYF; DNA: TGTGCCAGCAGTTCGCGGACTAGCGGGGGGATCGAGACCCAGTACTTC
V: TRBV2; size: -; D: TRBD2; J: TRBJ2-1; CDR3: CASSDKRGNYNEQFF; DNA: TGTGCCAGCAGTGATAAGCGGGGGAATTACAATGAGCAGTTCTTC
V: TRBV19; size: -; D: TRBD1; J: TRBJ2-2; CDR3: CASSIGRDRGQGTGELFF; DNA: TGTGCCAGTAGTATAGGAAGGGACAGGGGGCAAGGAACCGGGGAGCTGTTTTTT
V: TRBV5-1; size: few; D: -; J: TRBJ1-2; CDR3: CASRPAPDSLYGYTF; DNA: TGCGCATCGCGCCCCGCTCCGGACAGCCTCTATGGCTACACCTTC
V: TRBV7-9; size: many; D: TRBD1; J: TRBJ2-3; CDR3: CASSHRQGPQDTQYF; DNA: TGTGCCAGCAGCCATAGACAGGGGCCGCAAGATACGCAGTATTTT
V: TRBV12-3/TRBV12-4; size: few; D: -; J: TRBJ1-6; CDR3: CASRDRDMRNSPLHF; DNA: TGTGCCAGCAGGGACCGGGACATGCGAAATTCACCCCTCCACTTT
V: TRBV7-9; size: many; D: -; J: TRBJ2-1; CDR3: CASSLVGATSSYNEQFF; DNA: TGTGCCAGCAGCTTAGTTGGGGCGACGAGCTCCTACAATGAGCAGTTCTTC
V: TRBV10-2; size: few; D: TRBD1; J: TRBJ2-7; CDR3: CASRFGQGVYEQYF; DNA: TGCGCCAGCAGGTTCGGACAGGGAGTTTACGAGCAGTACTTC
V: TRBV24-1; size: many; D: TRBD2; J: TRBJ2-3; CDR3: CATGNGGGTTDTQYF; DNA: TGTGCCACCGGAAATGGCGGGGGGACCACAGATACGCAGTATTTT
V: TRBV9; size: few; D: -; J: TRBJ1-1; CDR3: CASSVSAGEAFF; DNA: TGTGCCAGCAGCGTATCGGCAGGTGAAGCTTTCTTT
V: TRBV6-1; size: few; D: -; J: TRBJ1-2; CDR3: CASIDRNYGYTF; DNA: TGTGCCAGCATCGACAGAAACTATGGCTACACCTTC
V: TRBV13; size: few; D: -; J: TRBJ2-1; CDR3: CASSSKGGGPWDEQFF; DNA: TGTGCCAGCAGCTCGAAAGGGGGGGGGCCGTGGGATGAGCAGTTCTTC
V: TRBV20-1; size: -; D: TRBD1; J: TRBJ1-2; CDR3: CSAGVGTADNYGYTF; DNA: TGCAGTGCCGGGGTTGGGACAGCCGATAACTATGGCTACACCTTC
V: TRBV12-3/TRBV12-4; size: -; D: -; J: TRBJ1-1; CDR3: CASRGVVDAFF; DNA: TGTGCCAGCAGGGGGGTGGTGGATGCTTTCTTT
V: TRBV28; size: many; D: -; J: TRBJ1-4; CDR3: CASRGSQLLNEKLFF; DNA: TGTGCCAGCAGGGGGTCGCAACTACTTAATGAAAAACTGTTTTTT
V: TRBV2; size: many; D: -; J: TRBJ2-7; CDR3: CASSVRDEQYF; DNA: TGTGCCAGCAGTGTTCGCGACGAGCAGTACTTC
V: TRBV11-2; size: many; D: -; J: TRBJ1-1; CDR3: CASSLGTDNTEAFF; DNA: TGTGCCAGCAGCCTGGGGACGGATAACACTGAAGCTTTCTTT
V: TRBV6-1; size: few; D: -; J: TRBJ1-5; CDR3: CASTQGYNQPQHF; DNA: TGTGCCAGCACCCAAGGCTATAATCAGCCCCAGCATTTT
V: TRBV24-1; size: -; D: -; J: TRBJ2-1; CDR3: CATSGLRVSSYNEQFF; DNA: TGTGCCACCAGTGGGCTTCGCGTAAGCTCCTACAATGAGCAGTTCTTC
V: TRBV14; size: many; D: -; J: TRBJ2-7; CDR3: CASSQTYYEQYF; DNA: TGTGCCAGCAGCCAAACCTACTACGAGCAGTACTTC
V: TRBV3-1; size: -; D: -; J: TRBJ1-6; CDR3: CASSPGLPDNSPLHF; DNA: TGTGCCAGCAGCCCGGGCCTACCGGATAATTCACCCCTCCACTTT
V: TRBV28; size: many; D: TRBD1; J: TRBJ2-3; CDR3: CASRDRASDTQYF; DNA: TGTGCCAGCAGGGACAGGGCATCAGATACGCAGTATTTT
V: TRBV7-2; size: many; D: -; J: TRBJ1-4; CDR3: CASSSEEGEKLFF; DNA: TGTGCCAGCAGCTCCGAAGAGGGTGAAAAACTGTTTTTT
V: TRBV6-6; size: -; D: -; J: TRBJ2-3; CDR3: CASSYRSSTDTQYF; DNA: TGTGCCAGCAGTTACCGTTCATCCACAGATACGCAGTATTTT
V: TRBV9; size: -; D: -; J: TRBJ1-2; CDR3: CASSVEGGGYTF; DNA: TGTGCCAGCAGCGTAGAGGGGGGGGGCTACACCTTC
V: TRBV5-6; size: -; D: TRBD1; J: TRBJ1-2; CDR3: CASSFDRGGGYTF; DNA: TGTGCCAGCAGCTTTGACAGGGGAGGAGGCTACACCTTC
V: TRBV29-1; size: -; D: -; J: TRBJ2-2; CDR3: CSVDKGGTGELFF; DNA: TGCAGCGTTGACAAGGGGGGAACCGGGGAGCTGTTTTTT
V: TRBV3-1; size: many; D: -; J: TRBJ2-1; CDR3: CASSQDPTAGYNEQFF; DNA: TGTGCCAGCAGCCAAGATCCCACGGCCGGGTACAATGAGCAGTTCTTC
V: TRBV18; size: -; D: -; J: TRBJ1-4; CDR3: CASSPEKGRVNEKLFF; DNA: TGTGCCAGCTCACCTGAAAAAGGAAGAGTCAATGAAAAACTGTTTTTT
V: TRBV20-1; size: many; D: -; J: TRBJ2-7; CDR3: CSARDGVVSAYEQYF; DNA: TGCAGTGCTAGAGATGGTGTGGTATCTGCCTACGAGCAGTACTTC
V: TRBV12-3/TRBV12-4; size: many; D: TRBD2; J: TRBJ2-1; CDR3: CASSSTSRYNEQFF; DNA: TGTGCCAGCAGTTCGACTAGCAGGTACAATGAGCAGTTCTTC
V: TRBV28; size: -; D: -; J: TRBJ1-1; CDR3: CASSLNQGLGGEAFF; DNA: TGTGCCAGCAGTTTAAATCAGGGCTTGGGAGGAGAAGCTTTCTTT
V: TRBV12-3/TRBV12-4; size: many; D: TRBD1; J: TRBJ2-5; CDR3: CASPRGLGETQYF; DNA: TGTGCCAGCCCTAGGGGGCTAGGAGAGACCCAGTACTTC
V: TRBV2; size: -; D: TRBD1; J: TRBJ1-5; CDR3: CASTPFPGQRNQPQHF; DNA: TGTGCCAGCACACCTTTCCCGGGACAGCGCAATCAGCCCCAGCATTTT
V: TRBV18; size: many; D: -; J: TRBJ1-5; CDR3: CASSPSGGNQPQHF; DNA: TGTGCCAGCTCACCATCGGGGGGCAATCAGCCCCAGCATTTT
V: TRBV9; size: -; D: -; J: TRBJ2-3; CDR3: CASSDSPRADTDTQYF; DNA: TGTGCCAGCAGCGATAGCCCTCGGGCGGACACAGATACGCAGTATTTT
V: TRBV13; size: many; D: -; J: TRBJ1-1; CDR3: CASIGGLTEAFF; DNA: TGTGCCAGCATTGGGGGTCTCACTGAAGCTTTCTTT
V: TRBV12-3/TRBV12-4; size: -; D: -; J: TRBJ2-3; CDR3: CASNTRRGSQYF; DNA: TGTGCCAGCAATACAAGGCGGGGATCGCAGTATTTT
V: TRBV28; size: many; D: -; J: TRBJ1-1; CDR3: CASSSMHPVSEAFF; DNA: TGTGCCAGCAGTTCTATGCACCCAGTGTCTGAAGCTTTCTTT
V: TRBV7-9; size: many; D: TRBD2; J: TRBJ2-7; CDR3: CASSLTTAGAYEQYF; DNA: TGTGCCAGCAGCTTAACAACGGCGGGGGCCTACGAGCAGTACTTC
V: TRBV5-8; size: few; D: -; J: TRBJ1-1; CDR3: CASSRPTVNTEAFF; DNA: TGTGCCAGCAGCCGTCCTACAGTTAACACTGAAGCTTTCTTT
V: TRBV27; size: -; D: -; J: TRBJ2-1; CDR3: CASSHPYPGLKDNEQFF; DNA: TGTGCCAGCAGCCACCCCTACCCGGGACTTAAAGACAATGAGCAGTTCTTC
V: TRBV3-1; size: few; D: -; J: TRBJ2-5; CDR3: CASSQAHRDFQETQYF; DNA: TGTGCCAGCAGCCAAGCCCACCGGGACTTCCAAGAGACCCAGTACTTC